Presented here are 8 T cell receptor beta chains from one specimen sequenced in a study of control samples from healthy donors and cancer patients (dated by TCRdb to 2020 to 2021). The library was built by means of the immunoSEQ multiplex PCR assay. The clones in this table, taken by TCRdb from immuneACCESS, are in-frame only. Not every clone is retained; where verified, under half of the shortfall comes from an unresolved V gene, and the cause of the rest is unknown. The sample contains about 63,000 clones, roughly 85% of them found a single time. The ten largest clones represent 4.5% to 6% of the sample. Sample: blood. All receptors derive from a man aged 40-55 years in good health.

This clone was seen only once. The CDR3 coding sequence is TGTGCCAGCAGCTTAGCGACAGTAGCCAAAAACATTCAGTACTTC. It specifies CASSLATVAKNIQYF. The chain combines TRBV7-2 with TRBJ2-4, with a tentative D call TRBD1 (5 bases). The CDR3 is 15 amino acids. The germline V gene encodes CDR1 SGHTA and CDR2 FQGNSA. Trimming removed 0 bases at V and 0 bases at J, with 6 bases between.

This clone has a single count. The V gene is TRBV29-1, the J gene TRBJ2-1; TRBD2 matches 7 bases. The germline V gene has CDR1 SQVTM and CDR2 ANQGSEA. J was trimmed by 9 bases and V by 4 bases; bases with no gene match: 9. CDR3 length: 13 residues. Written as DNA, the CDR3 is TGCAGCGTTGGTGGGAGGGCCGCTTTTGAGCAGTTCTTC. Amino acids: CSVGGRAAFEQFF.

This clone was seen only a few times. As DNA, the CDR3 is TGCAGCGTTGCGTCCGGGCCCGGGGAGCTGTTTTTT. The encoded protein is CSVASGPGELFF. The J gene is TRBJ2-2, the V gene TRBV29-1; D is undetermined. Per germline, CDR1 SQVTM and CDR2 ANQGSEA. The CDR3 totals 12 residues. The V and J ends lost 4 bases and 6 bases respectively, with 9 bases between them.

The chain couples TRBV7-2 to TRBJ2-7, with 8 nucleotides matching TRBD1. V lost 5 bases, J lost 1 base, and 7 bases stayed unmatched. In germline, CDR1 is SGHTA, CDR2 FQGNSA. This CDR3 spans 15 amino acids. The chain's CDR3 is CASSQTRDRSYEQYF. CDR3 nucleotides: TGTGCCAGCAGCCAAACAAGGGACAGGTCCTACGAGCAGTACTTC.

The V call is TRBV2, the J call TRBJ2-7, with TRBD1 identical over 10 bases. Germline CDR1 and CDR2: SNHLY and FYNNEI. The trim removed 8 bases at V and 6 bases at J, leaving 7 bases unmatched. CDR3 size: 13 residues. CDR3 nucleotides: TGTGCCAGCTTCCGGGACAGGGGCGCCGAGCAGTACTTC. This codes for CASFRDRGAEQYF.

The chain links TRBV7-2 to TRBJ2-1; D is tentatively TRBD1 or TRBD2 (6 bases each). V lost 6 bases and J 1 base, leaving 13 bases between the germline ends. In germline, CDR1 is SGHTA, CDR2 FQGNSA. The CDR3 has 15 residues. The CDR3: CASRPTGGSYNEQFF. The CDR3 DNA is TGTGCCAGCAGACCGACAGGAGGGTCCTACAATGAGCAGTTCTTC.

The chain combines TRBV30 with TRBJ2-2; TRBD2 is a possible D gene (5 bases). Germline V gene sequence: CDR1 GTSNPN, CDR2 SVGIG (reference sequence). This CDR3 spans 14 amino acids. Trimming left V 2 bases short and J 5 bases short, with 12 bases between. The DNA for the CDR3 is TGTGCCTGGAGTCCCCAGACGGGAACCGGGGAGCTGTTTTTT. Translating it yields CAWSPQTGTGELFF.

This clone was seen a single time. This chain links TRBV6-5 with TRBJ2-7; TRBD1 aligns across 8 bases. Germline trimming cut 7 bases from V and 6 bases from J; bases unmatched to any gene: 8. Germline loops: CDR1 MNHEY, CDR2 SVGAGI. The CDR3 totals 13 residues. The CDR3 is CASKGQGPSEQYF. The CDR3 DNA reads TGTGCCAGCAAAGGACAGGGCCCCTCCGAGCAGTACTTC.